The 4 T cell receptor beta chains presented below share a single source sample, sequenced in a study of siplizumab effects on memory and regulatory T cells. The assay was immunoSEQ multiplex PCR, and TCRdb's table has in-frame clones only and misses some. The sample has approximately 6,500 clones, about 60% seen once; the top ten hold about 15%. The sample comprised effector memory CD8+ T cells sorted from blood. The subset was: unstimulated CD8+ effector memory T cells. The receptors here all came from a human donor in good health.

V gene TRBV6-5 combines with J gene TRBJ2-7, with TRBD1 matching over 7 bases. Trimming took 6 bases from V and 5 from J; bases not matched to a gene: 4. CDR3 length: 12 amino acids. The germline CDR1 and CDR2 sequences are MNHEY and SVGAGI. The CDR3 DNA sequence: TGTGCCAGCAGCCAAACAGGGGACGAGCAGTACTTC. Translated, it gives CASSQTGDEQYF.

The gene calls are TRBV28 and TRBJ2-3; 7 bases agree with TRBD1. Trimming cost V 0 bases and J 4 bases; bases outside gene matches: 1. Germline V CDR1 and CDR2: MDHEN, SYDVKM. The CDR3 is made up of 14 amino acids. CDR3 residues: CASSLWTGSDTQYF. The CDR3 coding sequence is TGTGCCAGCAGTTTATGGACAGGGTCAGATACGCAGTATTTT.

This clone has a handful of counts. This sequence joins TRBV21-1 and TRBJ1-2; TRBD1 is taken as the D call from the table, unchecked against the DNA. TRBV21-1 is deemed a pseudogene. The CDR3 runs to 14 residues. The CDR3 DNA sequence: TGTGCCAGCAGCAAATGGGGGACAGTCTATGGCTACACCTTC. As protein: CASSKWGTVYGYTF.

The rearrangement links TRBV4-1 to TRBJ2-3; TRBD1 matches at 8 bases. CDR1 is MGHRA and CDR2 is YSYEKL in the germline V gene. The CDR3 extends over 15 amino acids. The V gene end was trimmed by 1 base and the J gene end by 0 bases; junction bases not matched to a gene: 0. The CDR3 here is CASSQGTGSTDTQYF. The CDR3 coding sequence is TGCGCCAGCAGCCAAGGGACAGGGAGCACAGATACGCAGTATTTT.